These 7 T cell receptor beta chains came from one sample sequenced in a study of early T cells in non-severe SARS-CoV-2 infection. TCRdb reprocessed the 5' RACE reads via MiXCR and lists one record per CDR3 protein. The data hold around 56,000 distinct CDR3 sequences, with roughly 8% observed a single time. The specimen was whole blood, collected at baseline. These receptors came from an adult who was a healthcare worker with PCR-confirmed SARS-CoV-2 infection or an uninfected control (not recorded which).

This clonotype was observed many times. J is TRBJ2-5 and V is TRBV6-5; 8 nucleotides match TRBD1. The length of the CDR3 is 16 residues. Losses at the gene ends were 1 base for V and 1 base for J; bases not matched to a gene: 5. Germline values: CDR1 MNHEY, CDR2 SVGAGI. Here the CDR3 reads CASSYFYQGAQETQYF. The DNA for the CDR3 is TGTGCCAGCAGTTACTTTTACCAGGGGGCCCAAGAGACCCAGTACTTC.

The rearrangement joins TRBV7-9 to TRBJ2-2; D could derive from TRBD1 or TRBD2 (5 bases each). The CDR3 totals 14 residues. The germline V gene has CDR1 SEHNR and CDR2 FQNEAQ (reference sequence). Trimming removed 5 bases at V and 3 bases at J, with 10 bases between. The CDR3 DNA sequence: TGTGCCAGCAGCCCACGGGGCGACACCGGGGAGCTGTTTTTT. It encodes CASSPRGDTGELFF.

This clonotype was counted many times. The rearrangement links TRBV7-9 to TRBJ2-3; 14 bases line up with TRBD2. CDR1 SEHNR and CDR2 FQNEAQ come from the germline V gene (reference sequence). J lost 2 bases, V lost 1 base, and 8 bases had no gene match. CDR3 length: 19 residues. In nucleotides, the CDR3 is TGTGCCAGCAGCTTAGGACTAGCGGGAGGGCCACGTCCCACAGATACGCAGTATTTT. Its protein product is CASSLGLAGGPRPTDTQYF.

This clonotype was detected a few times. V and J are TRBV12-3 or TRBV12-4 and TRBJ2-7; D gene uncertain. This CDR3 region has 13 residues. V lost 1 base and J lost 3, with 7 bases in between. The CDR3 reads CASSLVRGYEQYF. As DNA, the CDR3 is TGTGCCAGCAGTTTAGTACGCGGCTACGAGCAGTACTTC.

This clonotype was counted at least ten times. The chain links TRBV18 to TRBJ2-3; 7 bases are shared with TRBD2. CDR1 is KGHSH and CDR2 is LQKENI in the germline V gene. The CDR3 is 16 residues long. The V segment lost 0 bases and the J segment 5 bases; nucleotides outside the gene matches: 8. The chain's CDR3 is CASSPPVGGPGDTQYF. CDR3 coding DNA: TGTGCCAGCTCACCACCGGTGGGAGGGCCAGGAGATACGCAGTATTTT.

Many counts were recorded for this clonotype. The V gene is TRBV7-9, the J gene TRBJ2-3; D is uncertain. Germline values: CDR1 SEHNR, CDR2 FQNEAQ (reference sequence). The CDR3 extends over 13 amino acids. V dropped 1 base and J dropped 0 bases, with 2 bases sitting between them. The CDR3 reads CASSLVSTDTQYF. CDR3 sequence (DNA): TGTGCCAGCAGCTTAGTGAGCACAGATACGCAGTATTTT.

The chain couples TRBV19 to TRBJ2-1; unclear D gene. V was cut by 9 bases and J by 3 bases, with 18 bases left in between. Germline lookup yields CDR1 LNHDA and CDR2 SQIVND (reference sequence). The CDR3 spans 15 residues. CDR3 coding DNA: TGTGCCAGCCAGCCTGGTGCGGCAATCTACAATGAGCAGTTCTTC. Its protein is CASQPGAAIYNEQFF.